A selection of T cell receptor beta chains follows, all from one sample in a study of OX40 agonist ivuxolimab in advanced cancers. Clones were read by immunoSEQ multiplex PCR, and TCRdb kept only the in-frame ones, dropping some. The sample carries around 50,000 clones, over 80% recorded once. The source was CD4+ or CD8+ T cells sorted from blood, collected in a trial of the OX40 agonist ivuxolimab. These receptors all come from an adult with an advanced solid tumor such as melanoma, head and neck, liver or kidney cancer. Each CDR3 is given with its conserved first and last residue. A D gene is named only where the DNA matches it firmly. A row's size may be missing; if present it is once, few, many or a size class.

TRBV5-4	-	TRBJ2-1	TRBD1	TGTGCCAGCAGCCGCCCGGGACAGGGACTCCATGAGCAGTTCTTC	CASSRPGQGLHEQFF
TRBV5-1	-	TRBJ2-2	TRBD1	TGCGCCAGCAGACCCGGGACAGACAACACCGGGGAGCTGTTTTTT	CASRPGTDNTGELFF
TRBV4-2	-	TRBJ2-2	-	TGTGCCAGCAGCCAGAATACCGCGAACACCGGGGAGCTGTTTTTT	CASSQNTANTGELFF
TRBV18	-	TRBJ2-5	-	TGTGCCAGCTCACCGCGCCAGCGGCAAGAGACCCAGTACTTC	CASSPRQRQETQYF
TRBV19	-	TRBJ1-5	-	TGTGCCAGTAGTATAGGCCAGGGAAGCAATCAGCCCCAGCATTTT	CASSIGQGSNQPQHF
TRBV5-6	-	TRBJ1-1	-	TGTGCCAGCAGCTTACGGGGGCCGGGCACTGAAGCTTTCTTT	CASSLRGPGTEAFF
TRBV10-2	few	TRBJ1-5	-	TGCGCCAGCAGGGACGGAAATCAGCCCCAGCATTTT	CASRDGNQPQHF
TRBV28	-	TRBJ1-2	-	TGTGCCAGCAGTCCGGTCGGAGCTAACTATGGCTACACCTTC	CASSPVGANYGYTF
TRBV7-9	once	TRBJ1-2	TRBD1	TGTGCCAGCAGCCCTCGGACAGGTTTAAATTATGGCTACACCTTC	CASSPRTGLNYGYTF
TRBV11-2	-	TRBJ1-1	-	TGTGCCAGCAGCCTCAGGACGGCCAACACTGAAGCTTTCTTT	CASSLRTANTEAFF
TRBV14	few	TRBJ2-1	TRBD2	TGTGCCAGCAGCCAAGACCCGACTAGCGTGCTTAACAATGAGCAGTTCTTC	CASSQDPTSVLNNEQFF
TRBV18	-	TRBJ1-5	-	TGTGCCAGCTCACCAATCCAGGGTACCAATCAGCCCCAGCATTTT	CASSPIQGTNQPQHF
TRBV2	-	TRBJ1-1	TRBD1	TGTGCCAGCAGTGATACAGACAGGGCGACTTTCTTT	CASSDTDRATFF
TRBV2	-	TRBJ2-7	-	TGTGCCAGCAGTGAGGGATACTCAGACTCCTACGAGCAGTACTTC	CASSEGYSDSYEQYF
TRBV9	-	TRBJ1-2	-	TGTGCCAGCAGCGTTTTAGCAGGGACCTATGGCTACACCTTC	CASSVLAGTYGYTF
TRBV18	-	TRBJ1-5	TRBD1	TGTGCCAGCTCAGCCGGACAGGGGGCGAGGCAGCCCCAGCATTTT	CASSAGQGARQPQHF